Listed below are T cell receptor beta chains from one sample, sequenced in a study of blood T cells in healthy people across ages. In TCRdb, the 5' RACE reads were re-called with MiXCR into one record per CDR3 protein. The table records hundreds of thousands of distinct CDR3 sequences, 56% of them present only once. Source material: blood. The receptors derive from a middle-aged man in good health. CDR3s include the opening cysteine and the closing phenylalanine or tryptophan. Fields, in order: D gene, clone size, J gene, V gene, CDR3 protein, CDR3 DNA. D genes are given only for firm matches. The listing skips clone size in some rows; elsewhere it reads once, few, many or a size class.

d_gene: .
abundance: .
j_gene: TRBJ1-4
v_gene: TRBV9
CDR3aa: CASSTGTSATNEKLFF
CDR3nt: TGTGCCAGCAGCACCGGGACTTCCGCAACTAATGAAAAACTGTTTTTT

d_gene: .
abundance: few
j_gene: TRBJ2-6
v_gene: TRBV6-5
CDR3aa: CASLTPSGANVLTF
CDR3nt: TGTGCCAGCTTAACTCCCTCTGGGGCCAACGTCCTGACTTTC

d_gene: .
abundance: .
j_gene: TRBJ2-7
v_gene: TRBV4-2
CDR3aa: CASSQEVQSSYEQYF
CDR3nt: TGTGCCAGCAGTCAAGAAGTTCAAAGCTCCTACGAGCAGTACTTC

d_gene: .
abundance: .
j_gene: TRBJ2-7
v_gene: TRBV3-1
CDR3aa: CASSPGLAIWDEQYF
CDR3nt: TGTGCCAGCAGCCCTGGGCTCGCCATCTGGGACGAGCAGTACTTC

d_gene: TRBD1
abundance: once
j_gene: TRBJ1-6
v_gene: TRBV9
CDR3aa: CASSETQGVGSPLHF
CDR3nt: TGTGCCAGCAGCGAAACACAGGGGGTTGGTTCACCCCTCCACTTT

d_gene: TRBD1
abundance: .
j_gene: TRBJ2-1
v_gene: TRBV27
CDR3aa: CASQTGESRNEQFF
CDR3nt: TGTGCCAGCCAAACAGGGGAGTCCCGAAATGAGCAGTTCTTC

d_gene: .
abundance: .
j_gene: TRBJ2-7
v_gene: TRBV12-5
CDR3aa: CASGENYTFPTSRSYEQYF
CDR3nt: TGTGCTAGTGGTGAGAATTACACTTTTCCAACATCCCGTTCCTACGAGCAGTACTTC

d_gene: TRBD2
abundance: .
j_gene: TRBJ2-7
v_gene: TRBV12-5
CDR3aa: CASGPIGSSGRINSYEQYF
CDR3nt: TGTGCTAGTGGTCCCATCGGGAGTAGCGGGAGGATCAACTCCTACGAGCAGTACTTC

d_gene: TRBD1
abundance: .
j_gene: TRBJ1-1
v_gene: TRBV13
CDR3aa: CASSLGWTGYNTEAFF
CDR3nt: TGTGCCAGCAGCTTGGGATGGACAGGGTATAACACTGAAGCTTTCTTT

d_gene: .
abundance: few
j_gene: TRBJ1-2
v_gene: TRBV7-2
CDR3aa: CASSHNTGYGYTF
CDR3nt: TGTGCCAGCAGCCACAACACAGGGTATGGCTACACCTTC

d_gene: TRBD1
abundance: .
j_gene: TRBJ1-1
v_gene: TRBV29-1
CDR3aa: CSASGGRLILAGAFF
CDR3nt: TGCAGCGCTTCAGGGGGGAGATTGATTTTGGCTGGAGCTTTCTTT

d_gene: .
abundance: .
j_gene: TRBJ2-7
v_gene: TRBV6-2/TRBV6-3
CDR3aa: CASKAQYEQYF
CDR3nt: TGTGCCAGCAAGGCGCAGTACGAGCAGTACTTC

d_gene: TRBD2
abundance: .
j_gene: TRBJ2-1
v_gene: TRBV7-9
CDR3aa: CASSLRASGRTEQFF
CDR3nt: TGTGCCAGCAGCTTACGCGCTAGCGGGAGGACTGAGCAGTTCTTC

d_gene: TRBD2
abundance: once
j_gene: TRBJ2-7
v_gene: TRBV18
CDR3aa: CASSPLSGGSLDEQYF
CDR3nt: TGTGCCAGCTCACCTCTTTCCGGGGGGTCGCTTGACGAGCAGTACTTC

d_gene: .
abundance: .
j_gene: TRBJ2-7
v_gene: TRBV9
CDR3aa: CASSVDKQYF
CDR3nt: TGTGCCAGCAGCGTAGACAAGCAGTACTTC

d_gene: .
abundance: .
j_gene: TRBJ2-5
v_gene: TRBV12-3/TRBV12-4
CDR3aa: CASSLGIGVRTNEQYF
CDR3nt: TGTGCCAGCAGTTTAGGGATTGGGGTACGTACTAATGAGCAGTACTTC

d_gene: .
abundance: .
j_gene: TRBJ2-1
v_gene: TRBV29-1
CDR3aa: CSASLSYNEQFF
CDR3nt: TGCAGCGCCTCCCTCTCCTACAATGAGCAGTTCTTC

d_gene: .
abundance: many
j_gene: TRBJ1-6
v_gene: TRBV12-3/TRBV12-4
CDR3aa: CASRNRPLGTKLNSPLHF
CDR3nt: TGTGCCAGCAGAAACAGACCGCTCGGTACCAAATTAAATTCACCCCTCCACTTT

d_gene: TRBD2
abundance: .
j_gene: TRBJ2-1
v_gene: TRBV12-3/TRBV12-4
CDR3aa: CGSSREGTRSYNEQFF
CDR3nt: TGTGGCAGCAGCCGGGAGGGCACCCGCTCCTACAATGAGCAGTTCTTC

d_gene: .
abundance: .
j_gene: TRBJ2-5
v_gene: TRBV25-1
CDR3aa: CASRDWETNEQYF
CDR3nt: TGTGCCAGCAGGGATTGGGAGACGAATGAGCAGTACTTC

d_gene: TRBD2
abundance: .
j_gene: TRBJ2-1
v_gene: TRBV14
CDR3aa: CASSQGGLAGIYSYNEQFF
CDR3nt: TGTGCCAGCAGCCAAGGGGGACTAGCGGGAATTTACTCCTACAATGAGCAGTTCTTC

d_gene: .
abundance: .
j_gene: TRBJ2-3
v_gene: TRBV11-2
CDR3aa: CASSLSSYTDTQYF
CDR3nt: TGTGCCAGCAGCTTGAGCTCCTACACAGATACGCAGTATTTT

d_gene: .
abundance: .
j_gene: TRBJ1-1
v_gene: TRBV5-1
CDR3aa: CASSLGGAGAEAFF
CDR3nt: TGCGCCAGCAGCTTAGGAGGGGCCGGGGCTGAAGCTTTCTTT

d_gene: TRBD1
abundance: few
j_gene: TRBJ1-2
v_gene: TRBV20-1
CDR3aa: CSAREQGIGYGYTF
CDR3nt: TGCAGTGCCAGAGAACAGGGGATAGGCTATGGCTACACCTTC

d_gene: TRBD2
abundance: .
j_gene: TRBJ2-5
v_gene: TRBV4-2
CDR3aa: CASSQALPQTSTSQETQYF
CDR3nt: TGTGCCAGCAGCCAAGCCCTACCCCAGACTAGCACTAGCCAAGAGACCCAGTACTTC

d_gene: .
abundance: few
j_gene: TRBJ2-5
v_gene: TRBV10-3
CDR3aa: CAISEGAGPFQETQYF
CDR3nt: TGTGCCATCAGTGAGGGGGCAGGTCCCTTCCAAGAGACCCAGTACTTC

d_gene: TRBD2
abundance: .
j_gene: TRBJ2-1
v_gene: TRBV24-1
CDR3aa: CATSEGTSTYNEQFF
CDR3nt: TGTGCCACCAGTGAGGGGACTAGCACTTACAATGAGCAGTTCTTC

d_gene: TRBD1
abundance: .
j_gene: TRBJ2-1
v_gene: TRBV19
CDR3aa: CASSIQAGGRYEQFF
CDR3nt: TGTGCCAGTAGTATACAGGCAGGGGGTAGGTATGAGCAGTTCTTC

d_gene: TRBD1
abundance: .
j_gene: TRBJ2-1
v_gene: TRBV12-3/TRBV12-4
CDR3aa: CASSTGGLYNEQFF
CDR3nt: TGTGCCAGCAGCACAGGGGGGCTCTACAATGAGCAGTTCTTC